This TCR beta chain originates from a study of CD8 T cells in ankylosing spondylitis. Trimming at V came to 6 bases and at J to 5 bases, leaving 5 bases not matched to a gene. The CDR3 runs 14 residues. The germline V gene has CDR1 SGHRS and CDR2 YFSETQ. This clonotype was seen many times. TCRdb redid the calling of the 5' RACE reads with MiXCR, one entry per CDR3 protein. This table holds about 240,000 distinct CDR3 sequences, 8% to 9.5% found once. Sequencing was performed on blood, either unsorted or a sorted T cell fraction (not recorded which). This chain joins TRBV5-1 and TRBJ2-5; 12 nucleotides match TRBD2. The clonotype was recovered from a male donor with ankylosing spondylitis or in good health (not recorded which). The chain's CDR3 is CASTSGRARETQYF. The CDR3 region has the DNA TGCGCCAGCACTAGCGGGAGGGCCAGGGAGACCCAGTACTTC.